A selection of T cell receptor beta chains follows, all from one sample in a study of shared clonotypes between healthy human individuals. The data were produced by immunoSEQ multiplex PCR, yet TCRdb's version contains in-frame clones alone and is incomplete. The sample carries under 600,000 clones, approximately 97% recorded once. Source material: naive CD4+ T cells sorted from blood. The receptors derive from a woman in her 30s in good health. The CDR3 runs from the conserved cysteine through the conserved F or W. D genes are given only for firm matches. Part of the rows lack a size; the others show once, few, many or a class for expanded clones.

V gene	J gene	clone size	D gene	CDR3 length	CDR3 DNA	CDR3 protein
TRBV2	TRBJ1-5	.	.	15	TGTGCCAGCAGTGACAACCCACCGAGGGTTCAGCCCCAGCATTTT	CASSDNPPRVQPQHF
TRBV6-1	TRBJ1-4	.	TRBD1	15	TGTGCCAGCAGTGGACCAGGGGGAACTAATGAAAAACTGTTTTTT	CASSGPGGTNEKLFF
TRBV5-6	TRBJ1-3	.	.	15	TGTGCCAGCAGCTTGTTAGGGTCGTCGGGAAACACCATATATTTT	CASSLLGSSGNTIYF
TRBV6-6	TRBJ1-2	.	TRBD1	13	TGTGCCAGCAGACCGACAGGGAAGGGTGGCTACACCTTC	CASRPTGKGGYTF
TRBV28	TRBJ1-1	.	.	13	TGTGCCAGCAGTTTAATACAGAACACTGAAGCTTTCTTT	CASSLIQNTEAFF
TRBV10-3	TRBJ2-7	.	TRBD2	14	TGTGCCATCAGTGAGTTCGAAGCGGGAGTCGAGCAGTACTTC	CAISEFEAGVEQYF
TRBV6-5	TRBJ2-5	once	TRBD2	14	TGTGCCAGCAGCTCGGGACTATCGACGGAGACCCAGTACTTC	CASSSGLSTETQYF
TRBV28	TRBJ1-5	once	.	19	TGTGCCAGCAGTTCTACAAATCCGGGATTCGATGGGAGCAATCAGCCCCAGCATTTT	CASSSTNPGFDGSNQPQHF
TRBV7-9	TRBJ2-3	.	.	16	TGTGCCAGCAGCCCCTGGGACTCGAGCGGCCAAGATACGCAGTATTTT	CASSPWDSSGQDTQYF
TRBV14	TRBJ2-7	.	.	12	TGTGCCAGCAGCCCAGGACACTACGAGCAGTACTTC	CASSPGHYEQYF
TRBV4-1	TRBJ1-1	.	.	15	TGCGCCAGCAGCCAAGTGCCGGGCGACTACACTGAAGCTTTCTTT	CASSQVPGDYTEAFF
TRBV7-8	TRBJ2-5	.	.	13	TGTGCCAGCAGCCTAGGTTCAGCGGAGACCCAGTACTTC	CASSLGSAETQYF
TRBV19	TRBJ2-5	.	.	15	TGTGCCAGTAGTATGTCAGGGCTCGGTAGTCTGACCCAGTACTTC	CASSMSGLGSLTQYF
TRBV18	TRBJ2-2	.	.	15	TGTGCCAGCTCAAACCGACAGGCGAACACCGGGGAGCTGTTTTTT	CASSNRQANTGELFF
TRBV11-3	TRBJ1-4	.	.	15	TGTGCCAGCAGCTCCCTCAGGGGATATAATGAAAAACTGTTTTTT	CASSSLRGYNEKLFF